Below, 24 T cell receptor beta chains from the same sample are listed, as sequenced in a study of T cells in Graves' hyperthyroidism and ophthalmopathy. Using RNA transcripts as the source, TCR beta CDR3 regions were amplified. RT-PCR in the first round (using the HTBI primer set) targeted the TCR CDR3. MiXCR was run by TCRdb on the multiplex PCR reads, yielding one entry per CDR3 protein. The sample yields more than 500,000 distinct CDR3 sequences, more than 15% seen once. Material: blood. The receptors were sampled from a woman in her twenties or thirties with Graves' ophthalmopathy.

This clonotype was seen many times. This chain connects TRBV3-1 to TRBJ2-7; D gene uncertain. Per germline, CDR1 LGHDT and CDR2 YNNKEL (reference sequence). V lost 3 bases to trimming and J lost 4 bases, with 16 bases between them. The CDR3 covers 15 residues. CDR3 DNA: TGTGCCAGCAGCCACCCCGGACGGCATTTATACGAGCAGTACTTC. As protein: CASSHPGRHLYEQYF.

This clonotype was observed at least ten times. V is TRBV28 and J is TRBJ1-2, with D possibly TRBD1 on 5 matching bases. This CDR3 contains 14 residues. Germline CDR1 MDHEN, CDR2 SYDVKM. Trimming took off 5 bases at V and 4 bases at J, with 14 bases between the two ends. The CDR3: CASSVQGGGYGYTF. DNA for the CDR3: TGTGCCAGCAGTGTCCAGGGTGGGGGCTATGGCTACACCTTC.

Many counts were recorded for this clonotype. In DNA form, the CDR3 reads TGTGCCAGCAGCTTGCAAAAAAGGAGTTCAGGCACTGAAGCTTTCTTT. It codes for CASSLQKRSSGTEAFF. J is TRBJ1-1 and V is TRBV5-6; D is undetermined. The ends were cut back, 1 base at V and 4 bases at J, with 17 bases in the middle. CDR1 is SGHDT and CDR2 is YYEEEE in the germline V gene. This CDR3 has 16 residues.

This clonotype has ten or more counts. The DNA for the CDR3 is TGTGCCAGCAGTTACAACAGGGGCGAAAAACTGTTTTTT. Translation gives CASSYNRGEKLFF. The rearrangement uses TRBV7-2 and TRBJ1-4, with 7 bases aligning to TRBD1. V dropped 6 bases and J dropped 8; count of bases not matched to a gene: 6. The CDR3 runs 13 residues. Per the germline V gene, CDR1 is SGHTA and CDR2 is FQGNSA. Variable domain in full (rest from reference TRBV7-2 and TRBJ1-4): GAGVSQSPSNKVTEKGKDVELRCDPISGHTALYWYRQSLGQGLEFLIYFQGNSAPDKSGLPSDRFSAERTGGSVSTLTIQRTQQEDSAVYLCASSYNRGEKLFFGSGTQLSVL.

The CDR3 spells CAISGPQDGLYEQYF. The CDR3 coding sequence is TGTGCCATCAGCGGACCTCAGGACGGGCTCTACGAGCAGTACTTC. The chain is built from TRBV10-3 and TRBJ2-7; no clear D. Per germline, CDR1 ENHRY and CDR2 SYGVKD. Trimming took off 6 bases at V and 3 bases at J, with 18 bases between the two ends. This CDR3 region has 15 residues.

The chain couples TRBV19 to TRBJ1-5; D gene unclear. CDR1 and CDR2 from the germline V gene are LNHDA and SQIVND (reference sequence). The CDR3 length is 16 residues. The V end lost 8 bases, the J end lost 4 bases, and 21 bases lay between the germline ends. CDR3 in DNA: TGTGCCAGTCTGTCTCGCTGGAGAGGGTTTAATCAGCCCCAGCATTTT. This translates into CASLSRWRGFNQPQHF.

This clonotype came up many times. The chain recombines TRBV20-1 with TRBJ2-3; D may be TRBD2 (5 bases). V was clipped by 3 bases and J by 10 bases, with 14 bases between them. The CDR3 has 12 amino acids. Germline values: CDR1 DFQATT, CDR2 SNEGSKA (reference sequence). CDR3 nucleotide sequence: TGCAGTGCTAGTTGGGAAGGGAGAGCGCAGTATTTT. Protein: CSASWEGRAQYF.

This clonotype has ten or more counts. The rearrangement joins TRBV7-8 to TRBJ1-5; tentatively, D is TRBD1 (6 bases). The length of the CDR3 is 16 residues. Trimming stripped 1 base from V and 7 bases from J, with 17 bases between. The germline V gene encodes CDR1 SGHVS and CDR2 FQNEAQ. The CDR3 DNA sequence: TGTGCCAGCAGCTTAGGAATGTCGGGGGGCGGGCAGCCCCAGCATTTT. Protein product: CASSLGMSGGGQPQHF.

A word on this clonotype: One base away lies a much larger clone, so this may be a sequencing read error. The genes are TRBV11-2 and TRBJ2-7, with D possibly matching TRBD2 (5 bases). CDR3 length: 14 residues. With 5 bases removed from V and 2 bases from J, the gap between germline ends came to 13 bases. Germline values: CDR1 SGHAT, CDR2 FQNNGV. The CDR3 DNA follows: TGTGCCAGCAGCGGTTTACGGGGAACCTACGAGCAGTACTTC. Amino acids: CASSGLRGTYEQYF.

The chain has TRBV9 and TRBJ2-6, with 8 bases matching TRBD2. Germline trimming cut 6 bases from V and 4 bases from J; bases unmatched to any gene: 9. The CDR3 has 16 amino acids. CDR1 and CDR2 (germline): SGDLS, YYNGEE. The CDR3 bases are TGTGCCAGCACCCGATCCGGGGGGGCGGGGGCCAACGTCCTGACTTTC. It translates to CASTRSGGAGANVLTF. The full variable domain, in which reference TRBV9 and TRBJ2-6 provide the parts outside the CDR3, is DSGVTQTPKHLITATGQRVTLRCSPRSGDLSVYWYQQSLDQGLQFLIQYYNGEERAKGNILERFSAQQFPDLHSELNLSSLELGDSALYFCASTRSGGAGANVLTFGAGSRLTVL.

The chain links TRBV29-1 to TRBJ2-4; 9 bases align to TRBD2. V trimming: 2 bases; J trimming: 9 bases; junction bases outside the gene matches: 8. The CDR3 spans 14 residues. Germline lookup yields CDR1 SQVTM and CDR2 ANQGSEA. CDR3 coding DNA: TGCAGCGTTGAAATCCTAGCGGGAAGATTCATTCAGTACTTC. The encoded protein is CSVEILAGRFIQYF.

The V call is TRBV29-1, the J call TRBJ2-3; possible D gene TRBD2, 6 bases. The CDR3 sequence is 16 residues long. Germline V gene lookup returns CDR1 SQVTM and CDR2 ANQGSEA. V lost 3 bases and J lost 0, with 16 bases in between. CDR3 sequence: CSVEASVLTSTDTQYF. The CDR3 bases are TGCAGCGTTGAGGCTAGCGTCCTCACTAGCACAGATACGCAGTATTTT.

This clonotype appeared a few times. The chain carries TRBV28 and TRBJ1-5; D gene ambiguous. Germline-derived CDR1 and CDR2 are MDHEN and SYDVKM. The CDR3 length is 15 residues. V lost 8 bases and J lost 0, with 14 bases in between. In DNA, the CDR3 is TGTGCCAGCGCCAAGGGAGATTATAGCAATCAGCCCCAGCATTTT. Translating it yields CASAKGDYSNQPQHF.

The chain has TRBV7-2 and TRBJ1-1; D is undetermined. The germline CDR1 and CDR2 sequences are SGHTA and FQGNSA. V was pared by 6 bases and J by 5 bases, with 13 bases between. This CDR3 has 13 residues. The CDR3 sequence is CASSEDGVTEAFF. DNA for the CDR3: TGTGCCAGCAGTGAGGACGGGGTTACTGAAGCTTTCTTT.

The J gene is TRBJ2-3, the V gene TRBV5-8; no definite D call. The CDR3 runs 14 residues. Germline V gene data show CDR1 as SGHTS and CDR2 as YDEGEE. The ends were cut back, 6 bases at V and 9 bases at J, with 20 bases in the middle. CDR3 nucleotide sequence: TGTGCCAGCACCCCTGAAGGCCCCGCCGGCACGCAGTATTTT. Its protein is CASTPEGPAGTQYF.

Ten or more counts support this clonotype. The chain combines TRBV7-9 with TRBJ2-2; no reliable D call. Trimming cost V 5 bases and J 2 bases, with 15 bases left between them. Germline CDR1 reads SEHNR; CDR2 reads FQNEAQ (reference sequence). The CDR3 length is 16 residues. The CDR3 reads CASSPPPPSNTGELFF. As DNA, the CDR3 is TGTGCCAGCAGCCCTCCACCCCCGTCAAACACCGGGGAGCTGTTTTTT.

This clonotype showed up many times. CDR3 sequence (DNA): TGTGCCAGCCAAAGGGGACAGGGGCCCCATTACGAGCAGTACTTC. Translating it yields CASQRGQGPHYEQYF. The V call is TRBV2, the J call TRBJ2-7; 10 bases line up with TRBD1. Germline V CDR1 and CDR2: SNHLY, FYNNEI. CDR3 length equals 15 residues. Trimming at V came to 8 bases and at J to 4 bases, leaving 11 bases not matched to a gene.

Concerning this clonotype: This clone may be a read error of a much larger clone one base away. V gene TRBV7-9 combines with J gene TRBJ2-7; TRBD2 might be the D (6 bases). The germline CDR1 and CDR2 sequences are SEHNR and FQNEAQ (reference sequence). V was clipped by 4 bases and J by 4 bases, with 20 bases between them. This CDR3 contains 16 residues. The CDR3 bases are TGTGCCAGCAGCTCTCACCCGGGCGGGATTCAGTACGAGCAGTACTTC. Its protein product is CASSSHPGGIQYEQYF.

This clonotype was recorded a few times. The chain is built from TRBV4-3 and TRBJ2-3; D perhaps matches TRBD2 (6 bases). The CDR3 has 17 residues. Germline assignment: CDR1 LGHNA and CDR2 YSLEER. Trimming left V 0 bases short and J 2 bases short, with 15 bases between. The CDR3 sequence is CASSQDLTGVLTDTQYF. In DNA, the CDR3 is TGCGCCAGCAGCCAAGATTTGACGGGGGTGCTCACAGATACGCAGTATTTT.

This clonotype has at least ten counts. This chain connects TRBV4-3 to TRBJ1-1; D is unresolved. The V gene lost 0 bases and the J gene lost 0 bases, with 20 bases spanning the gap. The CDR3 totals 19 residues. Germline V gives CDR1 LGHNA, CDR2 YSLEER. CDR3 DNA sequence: TGCGCCAGCAGCCAAGACAGTTCCAAGGGTTGGGGAATGAACACTGAAGCTTTCTTT. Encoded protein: CASSQDSSKGWGMNTEAFF.

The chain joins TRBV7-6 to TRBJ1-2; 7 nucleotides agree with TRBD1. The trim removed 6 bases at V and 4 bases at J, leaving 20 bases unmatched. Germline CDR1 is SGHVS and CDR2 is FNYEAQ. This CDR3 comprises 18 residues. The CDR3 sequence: CASRLSLRGVGSSYGYTF. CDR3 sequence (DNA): TGTGCCAGCAGGCTTTCACTCAGGGGGGTAGGGAGTTCCTATGGCTACACCTTC.

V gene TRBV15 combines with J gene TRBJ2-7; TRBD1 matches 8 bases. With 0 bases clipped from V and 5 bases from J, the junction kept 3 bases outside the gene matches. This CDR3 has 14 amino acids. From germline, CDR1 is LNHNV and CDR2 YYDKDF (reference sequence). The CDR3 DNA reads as TGTGCCACCAGCAGAGACAGGGGGCGGGACGAGCAGTACTTC. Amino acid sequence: CATSRDRGRDEQYF.

In nucleotides, the CDR3 is TGTGCCAGTAGTCCACAGATGAGTACTGCCAAAAACATTCAGTACTTC. It is translated as CASSPQMSTAKNIQYF. V gene TRBV19 combines with J gene TRBJ2-4; the D is unclear. Per germline, CDR1 LNHDA and CDR2 SQIVND (reference sequence). CDR3 size: 16 residues. The V end was cut by 5 bases, the J end by 1 base, with 15 bases between.

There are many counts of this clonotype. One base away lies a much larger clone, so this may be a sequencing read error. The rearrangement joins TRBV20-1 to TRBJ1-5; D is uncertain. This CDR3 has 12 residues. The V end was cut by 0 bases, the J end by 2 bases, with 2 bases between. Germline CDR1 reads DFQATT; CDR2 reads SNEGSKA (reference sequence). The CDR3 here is CSARDGNQPQHF. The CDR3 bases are TGCAGTGCTAGAGACGGCAATCAGCCCCAGCATTTT.